The next 29 T cell receptor beta chains were all read from a single sample in a study of identical twins. TCRdb used MiXCR to reprocess the 5' RACE reads, holding one entry per CDR3 protein. Found here are 1.5 million to 2 million distinct CDR3 sequences, around a third of them singletons; the top ten hold 0.25% to 0.3%. Sequencing was carried out using cord blood. The receptors were sampled from a newborn girl in good health.

V and J are TRBV29-1 and TRBJ2-7; D is perhaps TRBD2 (5 bases). The end of the DNA fits TRBJ2-4 better, so the J call may be wrong. The germline V gene has CDR1 SQVTM and CDR2 ANQGSEA. The CDR3 contains 12 residues. The CDR3 spells CSAVGAGDIQYF. CDR3 DNA sequence: TGCAGCGCCGTAGGCGCCGGGGACATTCAGTACTTC.

The V and J genes are TRBV12-3 or TRBV12-4 and TRBJ1-4, with a tentative D call TRBD1 (5 bases). This CDR3 region has 14 residues. V gave up 6 bases and J gave up 4 bases, with 12 bases separating them. The CDR3 sequence is CASRRSGYNEKLFF. The CDR3 DNA sequence: TGTGCCAGCAGGCGGTCAGGGTATAATGAAAAACTGTTTTTT.

This clonotype was observed a handful of times. The rearrangement joins TRBV20-1 to TRBJ2-7; possible D gene TRBD1, 6 bases. Germline loops: CDR1 DFQATT, CDR2 SNEGSKA (reference sequence). This CDR3 contains 13 residues. V lost 6 bases and J lost 2, with 14 bases in between. The CDR3 spells CSAQQGFTYEQYF. As DNA, the CDR3 is TGCAGTGCCCAACAGGGTTTTACCTACGAGCAGTACTTC.

In nucleotides, the CDR3 is TGTGCCAGCAGCCAAGCTCCTCGGACTAGTTCAGAGACCCAGTACTTC. Protein product: CASSQAPRTSSETQYF. The chain combines TRBV4-2 with TRBJ2-5; 7 bases map to TRBD2. CDR3 length: 16 residues. The germline gives CDR1 LGHNA, CDR2 YNFKEQ. The V gene end was trimmed by 1 base and the J gene end by 4 bases; junction bases not matched to a gene: 9.

This rearrangement joins TRBV7-2 to TRBJ2-3; D might be TRBD2 (6 bases). This CDR3 spans 16 amino acids. V was trimmed by 5 bases and J by 4 bases, leaving 19 bases between them. Germline V lookup: CDR1 SGHTA, CDR2 FQGNSA. CDR3 nucleotide sequence: TGTGCCAGCAGCCCCAGAACCGGGACGGGGGCAGATACGCAGTATTTT. Its translation: CASSPRTGTGADTQYF.

This clonotype was seen many times. The V call is TRBV10-3, the J call TRBJ1-1; no firm D call. Trimming shortened V by 6 bases and J by 1 base, and 6 bases separated the two germline ends. The germline V gene encodes CDR1 ENHRY and CDR2 SYGVKD. This CDR3 spans 12 amino acids. This chain's CDR3 is CAIRVGNTEAFF. The CDR3, as DNA: TGTGCCATCAGAGTGGGGAACACTGAAGCTTTCTTT.

This clonotype was detected once. V is TRBV11-3 and J is TRBJ2-2; 8 bases are a match to TRBD2. This CDR3 has 15 residues. In germline, CDR1 is SGHNT, CDR2 YENEEA. Trimming at V came to 2 bases and at J to 3 bases, leaving 2 bases not matched to a gene. CDR3 region: CASSLISGDTGELFF. The DNA for the CDR3 is TGTGCCAGCAGCTTAATTAGCGGGGACACCGGGGAGCTGTTTTTT.

This clonotype was seen a few times. The chain recombines TRBV7-9 with TRBJ2-1; weak D call: TRBD1 (5 bases). The V gene's germline CDR1 is SEHNR and CDR2 FQNEAQ (reference sequence). The ends were cut back, 4 bases at V and 6 bases at J, with 22 bases in the middle. This CDR3 contains 17 residues. CDR3 bases: TGTGCCAGCAGCTATGCTGGGGCCGCCCGCTCGGGCAATGAGCAGTTCTTC. It specifies CASSYAGAARSGNEQFF.

The chain is built from TRBV20-1 and TRBJ1-2; TRBD1 matches 9 bases. V was pared by 5 bases and J by 3 bases, with 7 bases of the junction left unmatched. The germline CDR1 and CDR2 sequences are DFQATT and SNEGSKA (reference sequence). This CDR3 comprises 14 residues. The chain's CDR3 is CSASGTGRDYGYTF. The CDR3 coding sequence is TGCAGTGCTTCCGGGACAGGGAGAGACTATGGCTACACCTTC.

The CDR3 loop reads CSVATSGSGEQYF. CDR3 nucleotides: TGCAGTGTAGCGACTAGCGGGAGTGGTGAGCAGTACTTC. This rearrangement joins TRBV20-1 to TRBJ2-5, with TRBD2 identical over 12 bases. There are 13 residues in the CDR3. In germline, CDR1 is DFQATT, CDR2 SNEGSKA (reference sequence). J gave up 11 bases and V 7 bases, and 11 bases lay outside the gene matches.

The V call is TRBV20-1, the J call TRBJ1-2, with D tentatively TRBD1 (6 bases). The CDR3 runs to 13 residues. Germline loops: CDR1 DFQATT, CDR2 SNEGSKA (reference sequence). Trimming took 0 bases from V and 4 from J, leaving 9 bases between them. CDR3 residues: CSARDKGVYGYTF. The CDR3 DNA is TGCAGTGCTAGAGATAAGGGGGTCTATGGCTACACCTTC.

This clonotype was observed a few times. The chain joins TRBV5-1 to TRBJ2-5, with 8 bases aligning to TRBD1. Germline lookup yields CDR1 SGHRS and CDR2 YFSETQ. CDR3 size: 15 residues. J was trimmed by 1 base and V by 0 bases; bases with no gene match: 2. The CDR3 nucleotides read TGCGCCAGCAGCTTGGGGGACAGGACCCAAGAGACCCAGTACTTC. Its translation is CASSLGDRTQETQYF.

As concerns this clonotype: Sequence at one end of the junction differs from germline and may be a read error. The genes are TRBV20-1 and TRBJ2-1, with D possibly being TRBD1 (6 bases). CDR1 is DFQATT and CDR2 is SNEGSKA in the germline V gene (reference sequence). The CDR3 spans 16 residues. CDR3 bases: TGCAGTGCTACACCAGTGGGGGCAGGGTCCTACAATGGGCAGTTCTTC. This translates into CSATPVGAGSYNGQFF.

The V and J genes are TRBV29-1 and TRBJ1-3; D is perhaps TRBD1 (5 bases). V was clipped by 4 bases and J by 4 bases, with 11 bases between them. The length of the CDR3 is 13 residues. The germline CDR1 and CDR2 sequences are SQVTM and ANQGSEA. The DNA for the CDR3 is TGCAGCGTTGGCTCAGGGTGGGGAAACACCATATATTTT. Amino acids: CSVGSGWGNTIYF.

This clonotype appeared a few times. The rearrangement uses TRBV20-1 and TRBJ2-7; TRBD1 might be the D (6 bases). Germline V CDR1 and CDR2: DFQATT, SNEGSKA (reference sequence). The CDR3 is made up of 13 amino acids. Between the trimmed V and J ends, which lost 3 bases and 7 bases, there was a span of 16 bases. CDR3: CSARKGQPREQYF. The CDR3, as DNA: TGCAGTGCTAGGAAGGGACAACCTAGGGAGCAGTACTTC.

The chain joins TRBV5-6 to TRBJ2-1, with 7 bases identical to TRBD1. The germline gives CDR1 SGHDT, CDR2 YYEEEE. With V trimmed by 1 base and J by 4 bases, 5 bases remained unmatched. The CDR3 runs to 15 residues. CDR3 DNA sequence: TGTGCCAGCAGCTTGCCGGGGACAGCTTACAATGAGCAGTTCTTC. This codes for CASSLPGTAYNEQFF.

The chain employs TRBV6-2 or TRBV6-3 and TRBJ2-1; D unresolved. Trimming shortened V by 2 bases and J by 8 bases, and 10 bases separated the two germline ends. There are 13 residues in the CDR3. Germline assignment: CDR1 MNHEY and CDR2 SVGEGT. CDR3 coding DNA: TGTGCCAGCAGTTACCGCTCATACGATGAGCAGTTCTTC. It codes for CASSYRSYDEQFF.

The chain employs TRBV29-1 and TRBJ1-2, with D tentatively TRBD1 (5 bases). The germline V and J ends were trimmed by 3 bases and 4 bases, with 21 bases remaining between them. Germline CDR1 and CDR2: SQVTM and ANQGSEA. CDR3 length: 16 amino acids. CDR3 nucleotide sequence: TGCAGCGTTGATTCGAAGGCGCCGCACGGGGGCTATGGCTACACCTTC. It is translated as CSVDSKAPHGGYGYTF.

The CDR3 reads CASMSGVGETQYF. The CDR3 DNA reads as TGTGCCAGCATGAGCGGGGTAGGGGAGACCCAGTACTTC. The chain carries TRBV2 and TRBJ2-5, with 7 bases aligning to TRBD2. The germline V gene has CDR1 SNHLY and CDR2 FYNNEI. The CDR3 loop spans 13 amino acids. V shed 7 bases, J shed 5 bases, and the junction held 7 bases outside the gene matches.

This clonotype was counted a few times. The chain uses TRBV20-1 and TRBJ2-3; 9 bases fit TRBD2. V shed 0 bases and J 2 bases; nucleotides not matched to a gene: 15. The CDR3 consists of 19 residues. The germline gives CDR1 DFQATT, CDR2 SNEGSKA (reference sequence). DNA for the CDR3: TGCAGTGCTAGAGATGATGGAGCGGGAGGCCACTCTTACACAGATACGCAGTATTTT. Residues: CSARDDGAGGHSYTDTQYF.

V and J are TRBV20-1 and TRBJ2-7, with a possible D match to TRBD2 (6 bases). Germline CDR1 is DFQATT and CDR2 is SNEGSKA (reference sequence). CDR3 length: 15 residues. V was shortened by 0 bases and J by 2 bases, with 14 bases between the two germline ends. DNA of the CDR3: TGCAGTGCTAGAGATGGGGGGACTGCCGCCTACGAGCAGTACTTC. Protein: CSARDGGTAAYEQYF.

This clonotype has ten or more counts. The V gene is TRBV7-2, the J gene TRBJ2-1; D is unclear. This CDR3 region has 19 residues. Germline V CDR1 and CDR2: SGHTA, FQGNSA. Trimming pared 3 bases from V and 0 bases from J, leaving 21 bases between. CDR3 sequence reads: CASSFTGFQFGSSYNEQFF. CDR3 bases: TGTGCCAGCAGCTTTACCGGGTTTCAGTTTGGCAGCTCCTACAATGAGCAGTTCTTC.

This clonotype was seen only a few times. At one end, the junction sequence differs from germline, possibly due to a read error. The rearrangement joins TRBV28 to TRBJ1-2; the match to TRBD1 covers 9 bases. The CDR3 contains 14 residues. Germline CDR1 is MDHEN and CDR2 is SYDVKM. For the CDR3, the DNA is TGTGCCAGCAGTTTAGGGACAGGGAACTATGGCTGCACCTTC. This sequence encodes CASSLGTGNYGCTF.

The V call is TRBV10-3, the J call TRBJ2-1, with D possibly matching TRBD2 (5 bases). This CDR3 has 13 residues. Germline V gives CDR1 ENHRY, CDR2 SYGVKD. Trimming removed 5 bases at V and 0 bases at J, with 5 bases between. The chain's CDR3 is CAISRDSYNEQFF. CDR3 nucleotides: TGTGCCATCAGTCGGGACTCCTACAATGAGCAGTTCTTC.

V and J are TRBV15 and TRBJ2-5; D gene uncertain. The CDR3 is 14 residues long. V lost 0 bases to trimming and J lost 11 bases, with 16 bases between them. Germline V gives CDR1 LNHNV, CDR2 YYDKDF (reference sequence). The chain's CDR3 is CATSREWSTGEQYF. The CDR3 nucleotides are TGTGCCACCAGCAGAGAATGGAGCACGGGTGAGCAGTACTTC.

This clonotype appeared once. A read error may be the cause here, since a much bigger clone is one base away. The chain has TRBV29-1 and TRBJ2-1, with 7 bases matching TRBD2. The end of the DNA aligns better with TRBJ2-7, so the J call may be wrong. The V gene's germline CDR1 is SQVTM and CDR2 ANQGSEA. CDR3 length equals 14 residues. The CDR3 sequence: CSVEREGAYNEQYF. CDR3 nucleotide sequence: TGCAGCGTTGAGAGGGAGGGAGCCTACAATGAGCAGTACTTC.

This clonotype has just a few counts. The rearrangement joins TRBV28 to TRBJ1-6, with TRBD1 as a possible D gene (6 bases). This CDR3 has 15 amino acids. Germline V gene sequence: CDR1 MDHEN, CDR2 SYDVKM. V was shortened by 1 base and J by 6 bases, with 10 bases between the two germline ends. The CDR3 DNA is TGTGCCAGCAGTTTATCGGGGGGGCCTAATTCACCCCTCCACTTT. Translated, it gives CASSLSGGPNSPLHF.

As for this clonotype: A read error may explain this, as a much larger clone is one base away. The chain joins TRBV29-1 to TRBJ2-7; 9 nucleotides agree with TRBD2. This CDR3 has 11 amino acids. The germline V gene encodes CDR1 SQVTM and CDR2 ANQGSEA. Trimming took 7 bases from V and 7 from J; bases not matched to a gene: 5. The CDR3 is CSGTSDNEQYF. The CDR3 coding sequence is TGCAGCGGGACTAGCGACAATGAGCAGTACTTC.

V and J are TRBV20-1 and TRBJ2-4; TRBD2 agrees at 8 bases. Near its end, the DNA agrees better with TRBJ2-7, so the J call may be wrong. CDR1 is DFQATT and CDR2 is SNEGSKA in the germline V gene (reference sequence). This CDR3 contains 14 residues. CDR3 DNA sequence: TGCAGTGCTAGAACCGGGAGGGCTACGCGCGAGCAGTACTTC. Translation gives CSARTGRATREQYF.